The entry that follows covers one TCR beta chain sequence. The data were taken from a study of blood T cell repertoires in COVID-19. Authors' methods: Quantification of nucleated cells was approximated via reference gene primer amplification. TCRdb's copy holds only in-frame clones and misses some; the assay was immunoSEQ multiplex PCR. V, J and clone size reflect that table, while D and trimming were determined from the DNA. The repertoire holds fewer than 250,000 clones, with about nine tenths as singletons. V was pared by 2 bases and J by 2 bases, with 1 base of the junction left unmatched. Germline CDR1 SGHRS, CDR2 YFSETQ. This CDR3 has 15 amino acids.

Sequencing input: PBMCs or T cells enriched from blood (not recorded which). The sequence was collected from a man aged 50-59 years who had been exposed to COVID-19. This sequence joins TRBV5-1 and TRBJ2-1, with 10 bases that match TRBD2. This chain's CDR3 is CASSLGLAAYNEQFF. CDR3 nucleotide sequence: TGCGCCAGCAGCTTAGGACTAGCGGCCTACAATGAGCAGTTCTTC.